The entry below gives a single T cell receptor beta chain sequence along with its context. Its specificity is not known. These data come from a study of T cells in tumors after PD-1 blockade. Study at large: No patient had prior checkpoint blockade, systemic immunosuppression, or radiotherapy within 4 weeks. Some patients also took daily vismodegib 150 mg during anti-PD-1 treatment. Study-level findings and limits: Peripheral recruitment is suggested, as some novel exhausted tumor clones were in pre-treatment blood. Clonal replacement, not reinvigoration, is suggested for expanded exhausted CD8+ clones after therapy.

Sequencing used immunoSEQ multiplex PCR; TCRdb keeps in-frame clones, though not all of them. Of around 7,000 clones in the sample, 55% to 70% were seen once. The CDR3 loop spans 14 amino acids. Trimming took 3 bases from V and 1 from J, leaving 9 bases between them. The germline CDR1 and CDR2 sequences are SGHTA and FQGNSA. The sample here was tumor tissue, taken after anti-PD-1 treatment. The source is a human donor with basal cell carcinoma. The chain links TRBV7-2 to TRBJ2-5; D gene ambiguous. The CDR3 reads CASSFVAAQETQYF. DNA for the CDR3: TGTGCCAGCAGCTTCGTGGCAGCCCAAGAGACCCAGTACTTC.